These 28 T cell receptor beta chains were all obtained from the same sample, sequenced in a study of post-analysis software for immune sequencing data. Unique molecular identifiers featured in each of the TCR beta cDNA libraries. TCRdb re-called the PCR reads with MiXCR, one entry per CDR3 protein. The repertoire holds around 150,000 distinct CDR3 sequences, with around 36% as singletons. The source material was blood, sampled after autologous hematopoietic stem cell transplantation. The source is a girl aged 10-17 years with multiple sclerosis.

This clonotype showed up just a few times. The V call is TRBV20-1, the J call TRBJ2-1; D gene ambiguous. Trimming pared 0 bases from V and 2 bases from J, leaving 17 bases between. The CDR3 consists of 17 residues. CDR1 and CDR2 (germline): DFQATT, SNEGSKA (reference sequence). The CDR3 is CSARDELAPKTYNEQFF. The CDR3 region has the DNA TGCAGTGCTAGAGATGAGTTGGCGCCAAAAACCTACAATGAGCAGTTCTTC.

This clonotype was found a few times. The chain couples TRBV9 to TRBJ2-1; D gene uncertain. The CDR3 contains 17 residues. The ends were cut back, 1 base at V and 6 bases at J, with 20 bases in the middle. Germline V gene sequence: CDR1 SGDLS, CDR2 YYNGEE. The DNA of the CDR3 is TGTGCCAGCAGCGTATCTACAGTCCAAGAACTCGCCAATGAGCAGTTCTTC. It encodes CASSVSTVQELANEQFF.

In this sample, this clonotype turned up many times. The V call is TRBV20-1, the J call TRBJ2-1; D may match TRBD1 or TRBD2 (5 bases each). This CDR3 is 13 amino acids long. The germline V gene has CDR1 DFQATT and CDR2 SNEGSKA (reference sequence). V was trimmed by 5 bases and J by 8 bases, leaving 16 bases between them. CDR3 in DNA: TGCAGTGCTCAGCAGGGAGTCGGGGATGAGCAGTTCTTC. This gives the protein CSAQQGVGDEQFF.

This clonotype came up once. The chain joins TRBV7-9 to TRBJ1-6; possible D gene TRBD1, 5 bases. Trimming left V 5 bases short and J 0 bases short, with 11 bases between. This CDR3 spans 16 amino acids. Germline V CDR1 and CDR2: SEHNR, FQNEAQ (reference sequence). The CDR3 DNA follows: TGTGCCAGCAGCGTCACGGGGGGCTCCTATAATTCACCCCTCCACTTT. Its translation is CASSVTGGSYNSPLHF.

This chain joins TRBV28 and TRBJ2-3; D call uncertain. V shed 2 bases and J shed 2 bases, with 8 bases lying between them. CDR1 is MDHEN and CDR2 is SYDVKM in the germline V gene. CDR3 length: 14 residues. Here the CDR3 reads CASSLRDSTDTQYF. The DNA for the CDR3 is TGTGCCAGCAGTTTACGCGACTCCACAGATACGCAGTATTTT.

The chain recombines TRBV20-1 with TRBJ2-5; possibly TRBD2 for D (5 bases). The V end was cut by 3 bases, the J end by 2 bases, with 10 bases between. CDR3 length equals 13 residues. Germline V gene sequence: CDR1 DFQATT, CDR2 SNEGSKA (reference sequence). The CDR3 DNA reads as TGCAGTGCTAGGAGGGAGTTACAAGAGACCCAGTACTTC. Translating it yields CSARRELQETQYF.

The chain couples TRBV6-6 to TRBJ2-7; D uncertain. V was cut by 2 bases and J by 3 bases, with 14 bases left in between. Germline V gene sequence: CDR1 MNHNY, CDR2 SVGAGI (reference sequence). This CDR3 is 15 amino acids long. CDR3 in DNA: TGTGCCAGCAGTTACACGAAGGACCCTCGCTACGAGCAGTACTTC. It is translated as CASSYTKDPRYEQYF.

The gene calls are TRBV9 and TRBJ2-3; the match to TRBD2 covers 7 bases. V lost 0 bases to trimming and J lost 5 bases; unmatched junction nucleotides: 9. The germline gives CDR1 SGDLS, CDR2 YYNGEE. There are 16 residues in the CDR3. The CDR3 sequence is CASSVGLAEVEDTQYF. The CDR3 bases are TGTGCCAGCAGCGTAGGCCTAGCGGAGGTGGAAGATACGCAGTATTTT.

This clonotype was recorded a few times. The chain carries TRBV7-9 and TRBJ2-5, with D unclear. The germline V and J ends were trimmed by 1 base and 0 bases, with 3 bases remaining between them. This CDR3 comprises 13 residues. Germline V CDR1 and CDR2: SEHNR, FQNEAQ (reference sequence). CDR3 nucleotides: TGTGCCAGCAGCTTAGGACACCAAGAGACCCAGTACTTC. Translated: CASSLGHQETQYF. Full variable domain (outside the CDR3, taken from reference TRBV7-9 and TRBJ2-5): DTGVSQNPRHKITKRGQNVTFRCDPISEHNRLYWYRQTLGQGPEFLTYFQNEAQLEKSRLLSDRFSAERPKGSFSTLEIQRTEQGDSAMYLCASSLGHQETQYFGPGTRLLVL.

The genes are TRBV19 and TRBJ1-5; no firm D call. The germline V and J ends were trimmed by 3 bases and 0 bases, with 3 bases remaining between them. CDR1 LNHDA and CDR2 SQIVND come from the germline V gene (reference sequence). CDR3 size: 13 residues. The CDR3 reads CASSMGSNQPQHF. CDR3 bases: TGTGCCAGTAGTATGGGTAGCAATCAGCCCCAGCATTTT.

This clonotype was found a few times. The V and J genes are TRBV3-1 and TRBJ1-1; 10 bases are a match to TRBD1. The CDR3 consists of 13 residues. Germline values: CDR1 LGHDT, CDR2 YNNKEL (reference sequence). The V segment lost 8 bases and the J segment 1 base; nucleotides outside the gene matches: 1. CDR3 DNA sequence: TGTGCCAGCGGACAGGGGGAGAACACTGAAGCTTTCTTT. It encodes CASGQGENTEAFF. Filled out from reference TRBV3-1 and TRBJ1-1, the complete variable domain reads DTAVSQTPKYLVTQMGNDKSIKCEQNLGHDTMYWYKQDSKKFLKIMFSYNNKELIINETVPNRFSPKSPDKAHLNLHINSLELGDSAVYFCASGQGENTEAFFGQGTRLTVV.

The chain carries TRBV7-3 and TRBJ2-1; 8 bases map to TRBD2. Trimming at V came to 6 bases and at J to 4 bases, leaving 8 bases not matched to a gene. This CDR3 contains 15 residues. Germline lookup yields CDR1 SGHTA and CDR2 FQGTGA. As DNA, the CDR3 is TGTGCCAGCAGTACGAGCGGGGGCCATTACAATGAGCAGTTCTTC. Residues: CASSTSGGHYNEQFF.

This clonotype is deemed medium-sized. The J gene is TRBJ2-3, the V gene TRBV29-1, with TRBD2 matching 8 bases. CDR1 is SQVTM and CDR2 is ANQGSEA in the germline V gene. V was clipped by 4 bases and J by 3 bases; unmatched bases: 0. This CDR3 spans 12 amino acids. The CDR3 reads CSVGLATDTQYF. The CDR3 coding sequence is TGCAGCGTTGGACTAGCGACAGATACGCAGTATTTT.

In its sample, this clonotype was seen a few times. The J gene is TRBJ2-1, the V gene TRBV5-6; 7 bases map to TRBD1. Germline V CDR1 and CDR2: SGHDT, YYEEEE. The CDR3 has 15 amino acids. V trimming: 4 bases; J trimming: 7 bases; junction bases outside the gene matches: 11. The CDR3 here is CASSPRDSIMNEQFF. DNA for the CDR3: TGTGCCAGCAGCCCCCGGGACAGTATTATGAATGAGCAGTTCTTC.

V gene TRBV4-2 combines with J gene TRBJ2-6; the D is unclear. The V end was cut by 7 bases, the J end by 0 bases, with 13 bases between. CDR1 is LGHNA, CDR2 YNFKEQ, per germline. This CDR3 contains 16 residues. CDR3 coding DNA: TGTGCCAGCACCCCGGGCCCTAACTCTGGGGCCAACGTCCTGACTTTC. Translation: CASTPGPNSGANVLTF.

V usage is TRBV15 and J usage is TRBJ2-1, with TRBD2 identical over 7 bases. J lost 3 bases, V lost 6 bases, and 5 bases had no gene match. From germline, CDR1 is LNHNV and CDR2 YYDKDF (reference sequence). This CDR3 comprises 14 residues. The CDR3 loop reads CATSPAGFYNEQFF. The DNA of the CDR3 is TGTGCCACCAGTCCAGCGGGATTCTACAATGAGCAGTTCTTC.

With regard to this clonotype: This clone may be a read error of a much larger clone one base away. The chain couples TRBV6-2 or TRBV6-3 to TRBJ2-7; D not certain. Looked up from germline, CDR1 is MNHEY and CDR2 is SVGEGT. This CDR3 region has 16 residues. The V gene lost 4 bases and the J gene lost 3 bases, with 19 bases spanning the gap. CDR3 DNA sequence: TGTGCCAGCAGTTTGGTTATTGTAGGAAGACGCTACGAGCAGTACTTC. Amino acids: CASSLVIVGRRYEQYF.

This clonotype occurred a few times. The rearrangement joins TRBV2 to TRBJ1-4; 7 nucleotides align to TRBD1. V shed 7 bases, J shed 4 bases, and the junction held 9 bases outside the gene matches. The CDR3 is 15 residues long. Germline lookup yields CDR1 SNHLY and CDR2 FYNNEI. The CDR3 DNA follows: TGTGCCAGCACGATCTCGACAGGGATTAATGAAAAACTGTTTTTT. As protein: CASTISTGINEKLFF.

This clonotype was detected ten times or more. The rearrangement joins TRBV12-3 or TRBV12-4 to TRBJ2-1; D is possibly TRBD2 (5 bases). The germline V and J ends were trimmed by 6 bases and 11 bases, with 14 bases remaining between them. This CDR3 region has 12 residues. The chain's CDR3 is CASRSGLGKQFF. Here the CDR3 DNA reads TGTGCCAGCAGATCTGGACTTGGGAAGCAGTTCTTC.

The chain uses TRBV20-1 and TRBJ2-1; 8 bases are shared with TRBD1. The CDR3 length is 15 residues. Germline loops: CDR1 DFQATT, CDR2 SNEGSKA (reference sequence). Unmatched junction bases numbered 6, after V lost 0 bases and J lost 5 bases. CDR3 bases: TGCAGTGCTAGAGATCCCGACAGGGGAAACAATGAGCAGTTCTTC. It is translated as CSARDPDRGNNEQFF.

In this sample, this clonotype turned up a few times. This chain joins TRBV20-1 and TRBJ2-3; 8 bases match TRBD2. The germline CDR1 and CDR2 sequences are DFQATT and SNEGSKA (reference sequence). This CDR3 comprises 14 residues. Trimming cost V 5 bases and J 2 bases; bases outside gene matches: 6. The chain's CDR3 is CSAHLAGPTDTQYF. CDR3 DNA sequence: TGCAGTGCTCATCTAGCGGGCCCCACAGATACGCAGTATTTT.

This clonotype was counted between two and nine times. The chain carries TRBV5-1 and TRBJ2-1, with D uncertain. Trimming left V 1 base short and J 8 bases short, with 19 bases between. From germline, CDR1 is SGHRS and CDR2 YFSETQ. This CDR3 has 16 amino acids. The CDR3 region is CASSLRAGFSGDEQFF. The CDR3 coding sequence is TGCGCCAGCAGCTTGAGGGCAGGTTTTAGTGGAGATGAGCAGTTCTTC. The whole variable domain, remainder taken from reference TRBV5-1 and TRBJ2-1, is KAGVTQTPRYLIKTRGQQVTLSCSPISGHRSVSWYQQTPGQGLQFLFEYFSETQRNKGNFPGRFSGRQFSNSRSEMNVSTLELGDSALYLCASSLRAGFSGDEQFFGPGTRLTVL.

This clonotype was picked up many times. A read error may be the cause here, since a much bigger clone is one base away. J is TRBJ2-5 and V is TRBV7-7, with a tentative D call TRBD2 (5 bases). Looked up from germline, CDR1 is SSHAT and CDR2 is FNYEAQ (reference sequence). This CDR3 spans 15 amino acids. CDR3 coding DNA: TGTGCTAGCAGCTTAGACGGGCGGGCCAACAATGAGCAGTACTTC. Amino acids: CASSLDGRANNEQYF.

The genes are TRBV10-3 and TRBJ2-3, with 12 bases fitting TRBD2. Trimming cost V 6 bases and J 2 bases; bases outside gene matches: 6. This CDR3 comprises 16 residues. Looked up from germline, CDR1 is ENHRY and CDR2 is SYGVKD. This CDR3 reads CAISRLAGEDTDTQYF. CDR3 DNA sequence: TGTGCCATCAGCCGACTAGCGGGAGAGGACACAGATACGCAGTATTTT.

CDR3 residues: CASSWTASSYNEQFF. The CDR3 bases are TGTGCCAGCAGTTGGACGGCGAGCTCCTACAATGAGCAGTTCTTC. V usage is TRBV7-8 and J usage is TRBJ2-1; D ambiguous. The V end was cut by 6 bases, the J end by 0 bases, with 12 bases between. Germline-derived CDR1 and CDR2 are SGHVS and FQNEAQ. The CDR3 is made up of 15 amino acids.

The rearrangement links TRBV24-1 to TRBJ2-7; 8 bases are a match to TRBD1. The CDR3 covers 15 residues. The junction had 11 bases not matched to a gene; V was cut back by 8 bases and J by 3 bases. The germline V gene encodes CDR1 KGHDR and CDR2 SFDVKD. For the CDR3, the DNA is TGTGCCACCAACTCAGCAGGGGGCGCGAACTACGAGCAGTACTTC. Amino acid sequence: CATNSAGGANYEQYF.

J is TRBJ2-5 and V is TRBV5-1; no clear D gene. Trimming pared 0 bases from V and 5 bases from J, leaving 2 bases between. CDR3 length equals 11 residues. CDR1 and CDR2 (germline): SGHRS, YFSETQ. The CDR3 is CASSLDETQYF. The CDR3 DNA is TGCGCCAGCAGCTTGGATGAGACCCAGTACTTC.

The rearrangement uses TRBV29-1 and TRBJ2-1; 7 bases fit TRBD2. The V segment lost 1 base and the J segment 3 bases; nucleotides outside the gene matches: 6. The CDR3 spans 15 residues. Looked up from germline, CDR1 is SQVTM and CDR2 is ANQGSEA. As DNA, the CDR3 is TGCAGCGTTGAAGGGGGGAGGGCTTTCTACAATGAGCAGTTCTTC. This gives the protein CSVEGGRAFYNEQFF.